A selection of T cell receptor beta chains follows, all from one sample in a study of cytotoxic CD8 clonotypes in ibrutinib-treated CLL. Sequenced by immunoSEQ multiplex PCR; TCRdb stores in-frame clones only, minus some. The table has fewer than 300,000 clones, around 76% seen once. The sequencing used PBMCs, collected at disease progression, from a patient treated with ibrutinib. All receptors derive from a human donor with chronic lymphocytic leukemia. Each CDR3 is given with its conserved first and last residue. A D gene is named only where the DNA matches it firmly. The size entry is marked missing in some rows and otherwise reads once, few, many or a size class.

j_call d_call v_call clone_size cdr3_aa cdr3_nt
TRBJ2-7 TRBD2 TRBV13 few CASSFSTSGFEQYF TGTGCCAGCAGCTTCAGCACTAGCGGGTTCGAGCAGTACTTC
TRBJ2-3 . TRBV19 . CASSDKGPSTDTQYF TGTGCCAGTAGTGATAAGGGACCCAGCACAGATACGCAGTATTTT
TRBJ2-2 . TRBV7-3 once CASSAHRDGELFF TGTGCCAGCAGCGCCCACAGGGACGGGGAGCTGTTTTTT
TRBJ2-6 . TRBV9 . CASSTRTGFSGANVLTF TGTGCCAGCAGCACCCGCACAGGTTTCTCTGGGGCCAACGTCCTGACTTTC
TRBJ1-2 TRBD1 TRBV5-1 few CASSLALGRGHGNYGYTF TGCGCCAGCAGCTTGGCCTTGGGCAGGGGGCATGGTAACTATGGCTACACCTTC
TRBJ1-4 . TRBV6-5 . CASSYGVATNEKLFF TGTGCCAGCAGTTACGGTGTGGCAACTAATGAAAAACTGTTTTTT
TRBJ1-2 TRBD1 TRBV18 . CASSPSEAPTGVGGYTF TGTGCCAGCTCACCCTCGGAGGCCCCGACAGGGGTTGGTGGCTACACCTTC
TRBJ2-1 . TRBV5-6 . CASSEWGRGLEQFF TGTGCCAGCAGCGAGTGGGGACGGGGTCTGGAGCAGTTCTTC
TRBJ2-7 TRBD2 TRBV2 . CASSVSGGRHEQYF TGTGCCAGCAGTGTGAGCGGGGGGAGGCACGAGCAGTACTTC
TRBJ1-1 . TRBV6-1 . CASSELGFAEAFF TGTGCCAGCAGTGAATTAGGGTTCGCTGAAGCTTTCTTT
TRBJ1-3 TRBD1 TRBV5-1 few CASSAGQTSSGNTIYF TGCGCCAGCAGCGCGGGACAGACGAGCTCTGGAAACACCATATATTTT
TRBJ2-7 TRBD1 TRBV2 . CASSDSRDRSYEQYF TGTGCCAGCAGTGATTCCAGGGACAGATCCTACGAGCAGTACTTC
TRBJ1-1 TRBD1 TRBV27 . CASSLQGAPEAFF TGTGCCAGCAGTCTACAGGGGGCCCCTGAAGCTTTCTTT
TRBJ2-1 TRBD1 TRBV28 . CASRSLPGQESYNEQFF TGTGCCAGCAGATCCCTCCCGGGACAGGAATCCTACAATGAGCAGTTCTTC
TRBJ1-2 . TRBV4-1 few CASSHPLGGLAGYTF TGCGCCAGCAGCCACCCCTTGGGAGGTCTGGCTGGCTACACCTTC
TRBJ1-1 . TRBV7-8 . CASSLTTESRAFF TGTGCCAGCAGCTTAACGACAGAGTCCCGGGCTTTCTTT
TRBJ1-6 . TRBV7-3 . CASSSGVDSPLHF TGTGCCAGCAGCTCAGGGGTCGACTCACCCCTCCACTTT
TRBJ2-7 . TRBV5-6 once CASSFAGSSYEQYF TGTGCCAGCAGCTTCGCAGGGTCGAGCTACGAGCAGTACTTC
TRBJ1-5 . TRBV11-2 . CASSLGLTTGNQPQHF TGTGCCAGCAGCTTAGGGTTAACGACGGGGAATCAGCCCCAGCATTTT
TRBJ1-2 . TRBV9 . CASSAQLAINEDGYTF TGTGCCAGCAGCGCCCAACTCGCAATTAACGAGGATGGCTACACCTTC
TRBJ2-7 . TRBV27 . CASSLSMGAYEQYF TGTGCCAGCAGTTTATCGATGGGGGCCTACGAGCAGTACTTC
TRBJ2-5 TRBD1 TRBV19 . CASSIKRGPHRETQYF TGTGCCAGTAGTATTAAGAGGGGGCCGCACCGAGAGACCCAGTACTTC
TRBJ2-7 . TRBV5-1 few CASSLAGGPLYF TGCGCCAGCAGCTTGGCTGGCGGACCGTTGTACTTC
TRBJ1-6 . TRBV5-1 few CASSLAGTYNSPLHF TGCGCCAGCAGCTTGGCGGGGACCTATAATTCACCCCTCCACTTT
TRBJ1-2 TRBD1 TRBV18 . CASSPAGQVLNYGYTF TGTGCCAGCTCACCTGCTGGACAGGTCCTTAACTATGGCTACACCTTC
TRBJ1-2 . TRBV27 . CASSLSSSGGYTF TGTGCCAGCAGTTTATCTTCGTCGGGTGGCTACACCTTC
TRBJ1-6 . TRBV7-9 . CASMLGHYSPLHF TGTGCCAGCATGCTCGGACACTATTCACCCCTCCACTTT
TRBJ2-7 . TRBV5-4 . CASSFEQATYEQYF TGTGCCAGCAGCTTCGAACAGGCAACCTACGAGCAGTACTTC
TRBJ2-7 TRBD1 TRBV11-2 . CASRPPGQGLEQYF TGTGCCAGCAGGCCGCCGGGACAGGGGCTCGAGCAGTACTTC
TRBJ2-5 . TRBV5-1 . CASSLAGTQYF TGCGCCAGCAGCTTGGCTGGGACCCAGTACTTC
TRBJ2-1 . TRBV29-1 . CSVGKLSSYNEQFF TGCAGCGTAGGGAAGTTGAGCTCCTACAATGAGCAGTTCTTC
TRBJ1-1 TRBD1 TRBV28 . CASSTQGVSEAFF TGTGCCAGCAGCACACAGGGGGTGTCTGAAGCTTTCTTT
TRBJ2-1 . TRBV5-4 once CASSLGRLYNEQFF TGTGCCAGCAGCTTGGGACGGCTTTACAATGAGCAGTTCTTC
TRBJ2-7 . TRBV9 . CASSPRGDEQYF TGTGCCAGCAGCCCAAGGGGCGACGAGCAGTACTTC
TRBJ2-7 . TRBV11-3 . CASSLRAAYEQYF TGTGCCAGCAGCTTACGGGCAGCCTACGAGCAGTACTTC
TRBJ1-1 . TRBV19 . CASSMRDKNTEAFF TGTGCCAGTAGTATGCGGGACAAGAACACTGAAGCTTTCTTT
TRBJ2-4 TRBD1 TRBV6-5 . CASSYGTDWGKNIQYF TGTGCCAGCAGTTACGGGACAGACTGGGGCAAAAACATTCAGTACTTC
TRBJ1-2 TRBD1 TRBV14 . CASSPPGQPYGYTF TGTGCCAGCAGCCCACCGGGACAGCCCTATGGCTACACCTTC
TRBJ1-2 TRBD1 TRBV7-2 . CASSFRDRPNYGYTF TGTGCCAGCAGCTTCCGGGACAGGCCTAACTATGGCTACACCTTC
TRBJ1-2 TRBD1 TRBV11-3 . CASSLGQGAPIYGYTF TGTGCCAGCAGCTTAGGCCAGGGGGCCCCTATCTATGGCTACACCTTC
TRBJ2-1 . TRBV21-1 . CASSKAGPRLAVNYNEQFF TGTGCCAGCAGCAAAGCGGGACCGAGACTAGCGGTAAACTACAATGAGCAGTTCTTC
TRBJ2-7 TRBD1 TRBV10-2 once CASRRQGANYEQYF TGCGCCAGCAGAAGACAGGGGGCTAACTACGAGCAGTACTTC
TRBJ1-2 TRBD1 TRBV18 once CASSYEQGGIRNYGYTF TGTGCCAGCTCCTACGAACAGGGGGGAATTCGTAACTATGGCTACACCTTC
TRBJ2-7 TRBD1 TRBV19 . CASSIARQGAYEQYF TGTGCCAGTAGTATAGCCCGACAGGGGGCCTACGAGCAGTACTTC
TRBJ2-1 TRBD2 TRBV9 . CASSVDPTAGVPYNEQFF TGTGCCAGCAGCGTAGACCCCACAGCGGGAGTGCCCTACAATGAGCAGTTCTTC
TRBJ2-1 TRBD2 TRBV29-1 once CSVESVPLSGRTYNEQFF TGCAGCGTTGAATCCGTTCCCCTCAGCGGGAGGACCTACAATGAGCAGTTCTTC
TRBJ2-2 TRBD1 TRBV7-3 . CASSWTGGGELFF TGTGCCAGCAGCTGGACAGGGGGCGGGGAGCTGTTTTTT
TRBJ2-7 . TRBV7-8 once CASSFGGLGPPYEQYF TGTGCCAGCAGCTTTGGGGGCCTGGGGCCGCCGTACGAGCAGTACTTC
TRBJ1-5 . TRBV4-1 few CASSQSPNKLSNQPQHF TGCGCCAGCAGCCAATCCCCAAACAAGCTCAGCAATCAGCCCCAGCATTTT
TRBJ1-5 . TRBV6-5 . CASSSDRNSNQPQHF TGTGCCAGCAGTTCTGACAGAAATAGCAATCAGCCCCAGCATTTT
TRBJ2-1 . TRBV28 once CASSFLTGEQFF TGTGCCAGCAGTTTTTTGACGGGGGAGCAGTTCTTC
TRBJ2-7 . TRBV11-3 . CASSLARGEQYF TGTGCCAGCAGCTTAGCGCGAGGAGAGCAGTACTTC
TRBJ2-7 . TRBV7-6 . CASSLVLPGAPVEQYF TGTGCCAGCAGCTTAGTCCTCCCAGGGGCGCCGGTCGAGCAGTACTTC